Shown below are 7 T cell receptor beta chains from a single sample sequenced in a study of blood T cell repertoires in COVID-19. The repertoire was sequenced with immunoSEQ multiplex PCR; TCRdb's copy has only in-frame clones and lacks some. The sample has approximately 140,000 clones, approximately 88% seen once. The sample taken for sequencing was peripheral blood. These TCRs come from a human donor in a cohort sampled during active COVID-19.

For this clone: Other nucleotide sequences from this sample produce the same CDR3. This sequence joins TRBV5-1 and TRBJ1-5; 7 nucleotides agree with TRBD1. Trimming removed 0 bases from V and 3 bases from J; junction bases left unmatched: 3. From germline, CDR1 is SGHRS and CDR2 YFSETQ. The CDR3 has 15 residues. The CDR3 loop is CASSLETGLNQPQHF. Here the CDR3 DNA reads TGCGCCAGCAGCTTGGAGACAGGGCTCAATCAGCCCCAGCATTTT.

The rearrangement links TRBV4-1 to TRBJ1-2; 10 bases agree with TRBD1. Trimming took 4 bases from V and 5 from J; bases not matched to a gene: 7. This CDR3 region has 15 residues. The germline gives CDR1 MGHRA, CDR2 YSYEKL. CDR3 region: CASSLGTGDIYGYTF. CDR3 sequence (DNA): TGCGCCAGCAGCCTCGGGACAGGGGACATATATGGCTACACCTTC.

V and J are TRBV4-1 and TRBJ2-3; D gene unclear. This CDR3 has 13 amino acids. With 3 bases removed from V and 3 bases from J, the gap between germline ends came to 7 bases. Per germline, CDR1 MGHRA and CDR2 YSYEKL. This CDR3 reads CASSHSSTDTQYF. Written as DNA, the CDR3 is TGCGCCAGCAGCCATTCCTCTACAGATACGCAGTATTTT.

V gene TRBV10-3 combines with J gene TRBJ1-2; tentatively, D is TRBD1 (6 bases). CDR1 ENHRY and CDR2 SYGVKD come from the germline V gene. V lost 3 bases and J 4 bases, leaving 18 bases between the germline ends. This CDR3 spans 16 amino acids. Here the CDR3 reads CAISDTDRKKGYGYTF. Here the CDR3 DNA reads TGTGCCATCAGTGACACAGACAGGAAGAAGGGCTATGGCTACACCTTC.

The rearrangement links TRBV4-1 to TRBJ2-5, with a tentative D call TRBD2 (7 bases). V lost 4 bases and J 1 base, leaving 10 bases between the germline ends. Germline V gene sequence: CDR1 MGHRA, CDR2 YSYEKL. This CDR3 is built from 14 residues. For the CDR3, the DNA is TGCGCCAGCAGCCCCGGGGGGCCCCAAGAGACCCAGTACTTC. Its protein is CASSPGGPQETQYF.

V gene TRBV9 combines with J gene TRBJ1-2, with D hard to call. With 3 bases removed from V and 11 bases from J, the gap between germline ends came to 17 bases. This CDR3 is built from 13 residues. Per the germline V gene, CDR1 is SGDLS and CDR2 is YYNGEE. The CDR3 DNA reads TGTGCCAGCAGCGAAACGTTGGGAAGCGGGTACACCTTC. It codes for CASSETLGSGYTF.

The CDR3 DNA reads as TGTGCCAGCAGCTTGTCTCTAGCGGGTTTCACAGATACGCAGTATTTT. Amino acid sequence: CASSLSLAGFTDTQYF. The chain is built from TRBV5-6 and TRBJ2-3; 8 bases map to TRBD2. The CDR3 length is 16 residues. Per germline, CDR1 SGHDT and CDR2 YYEEEE. Trimming cost V 1 base and J 2 bases; bases outside gene matches: 6.